This TCR beta chain was documented in a study of blood T cell repertoires in COVID-19. Assay used: immunoSEQ multiplex PCR; TCRdb lists only in-frame clones, some missing. The data show 250,000 to 350,000 clones, around 90% seen once. Germline loops: CDR1 ENHRY, CDR2 SYGVKD. This CDR3 has 13 residues. V was clipped by 9 bases and J by 4 bases, with 13 bases between them. The sample consisted of PBMCs or T cells enriched from blood (not recorded which). The V gene is TRBV10-3, the J gene TRBJ1-3, with D perhaps matching TRBD1 (5 bases). This TCR derives from a woman in her late teens or twenties with acute COVID-19. The CDR3 reads CAIGGEWGNTIYF. DNA of the CDR3: TGTGCCATAGGAGGGGAGTGGGGAAACACCATATATTTT.